The sequence of this TCR beta chain was determined in a study of brain T cells in children with intractable seizures. With regard to this clone: Its target is unknown.

Points from the study as a whole: Patients' HCMV serostatus was unknown; virus specificity rests on CDR3 similarity alone.

The time point is: blood from clinic visit 5 months post-surgery; TSC patient then seizure free. Only cases whose brain tissue showed the highest T cell transcript signatures were sequenced. This CDR3 contains 14 residues. Germline-derived CDR1 and CDR2 are MGHRA and YSYEKL. Trimming removed 1 base from V and 3 bases from J, with 9 bases in between. The repertoire was sequenced with immunoSEQ multiplex PCR; TCRdb's copy has only in-frame clones and lacks some. The data show hundreds of thousands of clones, 85% to 95% seen once. The sequence derives from a boy in the first two years of life with tuberous sclerosis and intractable seizures. The material sequenced was peripheral blood, taken approximately 5 months after surgery. The rearrangement uses TRBV4-1 and TRBJ1-2; D is unclear. The CDR3, as DNA: TGCGCCAGCAGCCAAGTGGATATTCACTATGGCTACACCTTC. Translated, it gives CASSQVDIHYGYTF.